This TCR beta chain was recovered during a study of T-cell memory formation after mild COVID-19. Turning to the study itself: For the most part, TCR clusters were specific to one donor.

The germline gives CDR1 KGHSH, CDR2 LQKENI. J lost 4 bases, V lost 5 bases, and 3 bases had no gene match. This CDR3 has 13 residues. On this clonotype itself: As yet, its antigen is unknown.

In TCRdb, the 5' RACE reads were re-called with MiXCR into one record per CDR3 protein. Here the sample spans 350,000 to 400,000 distinct CDR3 sequences, around a fifth being singletons. Study findings and constraints: Still unconfirmed is whether the second-wave clones peaking on day 37 recognized SARS-CoV-2. Chiefly within CM and EM were the contracting CD4+ clones; CD8+ ones were within EMRA. Cross-reactive memory seemingly joined, as some responding clones were found in pre-infection memory.

The source material was PBMCs or a T cell subset sorted from them (not recorded which). The clonotype originates from an adult woman who had mild COVID-19 (a few samples of this study predate the infection). Cell type and time point are not known. The chain uses TRBV18 and TRBJ1-1; 8 positions match TRBD1. In DNA, the CDR3 is TGTGCCAGCTCAGGACAGGGACTCACTGAAGCTTTCTTT. This sequence encodes CASSGQGLTEAFF.